What follows describes a single T cell receptor beta chain. Trimming took 1 base from V and 8 from J, leaving 11 bases between them. CDR1 is LNHDA, CDR2 SQIVND, per germline (reference sequence). The CDR3 extends over 14 amino acids. The source of the sample is a study of cytomegalovirus exposure and HLA in healthy donors. It was with 60 Vbeta and 13 Jbeta primers that the PCR ran. Repertoires were generated with immunoSEQ multiplex PCR, while TCRdb's copy carries only in-frame clones and drops some. Of over 85,000 clones in the sample, around 76% were seen once. The J gene is TRBJ1-4, the V gene TRBV19; D is unclear. This TCR came from a man between 25 and 39 years old in good health and CMV-seronegative. The sequenced sample consisted of PBMCs. This chain's CDR3 is CASSIGDPGEKLFF. CDR3 nucleotide sequence: TGTGCCAGTAGTATAGGTGACCCGGGAGAAAAACTGTTTTTT.